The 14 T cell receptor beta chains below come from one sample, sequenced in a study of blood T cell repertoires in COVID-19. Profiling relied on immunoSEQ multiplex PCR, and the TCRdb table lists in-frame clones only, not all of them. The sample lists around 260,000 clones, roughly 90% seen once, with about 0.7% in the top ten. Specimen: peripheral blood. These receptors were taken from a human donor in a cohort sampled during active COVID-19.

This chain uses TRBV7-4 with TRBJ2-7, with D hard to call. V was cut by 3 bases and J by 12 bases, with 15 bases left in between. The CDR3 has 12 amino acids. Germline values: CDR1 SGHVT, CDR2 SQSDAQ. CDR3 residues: CASSFPTLRGYF. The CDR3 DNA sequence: TGTGCCAGCAGCTTCCCGACGCTTCGAGGGTACTTC.

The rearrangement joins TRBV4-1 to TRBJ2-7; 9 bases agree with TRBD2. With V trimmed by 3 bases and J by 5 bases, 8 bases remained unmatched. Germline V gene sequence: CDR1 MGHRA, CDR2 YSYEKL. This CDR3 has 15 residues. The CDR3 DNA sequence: TGCGCCAGCAGCCACAATAGCGGGAGAGCCAACGAGCAGTACTTC. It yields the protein CASSHNSGRANEQYF.

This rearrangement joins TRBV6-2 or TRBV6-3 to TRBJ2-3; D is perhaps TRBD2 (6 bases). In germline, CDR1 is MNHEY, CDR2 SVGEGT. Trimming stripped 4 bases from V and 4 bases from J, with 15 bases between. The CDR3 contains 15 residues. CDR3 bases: TGTGCCAGCAGTTTCTCGACTAGAAGCCCAGATACGCAGTATTTT. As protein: CASSFSTRSPDTQYF.

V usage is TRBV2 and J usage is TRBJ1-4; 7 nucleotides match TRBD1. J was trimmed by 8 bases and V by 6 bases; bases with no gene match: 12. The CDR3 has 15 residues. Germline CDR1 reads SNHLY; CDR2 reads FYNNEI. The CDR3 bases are TGTGCCAGCAGAAGAGGGGACAGAGAATCGGAAAAACTGTTTTTT. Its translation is CASRRGDRESEKLFF.

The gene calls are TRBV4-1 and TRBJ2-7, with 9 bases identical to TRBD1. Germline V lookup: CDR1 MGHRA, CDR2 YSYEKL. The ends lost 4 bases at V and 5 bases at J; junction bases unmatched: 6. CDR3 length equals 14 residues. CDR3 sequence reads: CASSRRDRVNEQYF. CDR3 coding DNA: TGCGCCAGCAGCCGCCGGGACAGGGTCAACGAGCAGTACTTC.

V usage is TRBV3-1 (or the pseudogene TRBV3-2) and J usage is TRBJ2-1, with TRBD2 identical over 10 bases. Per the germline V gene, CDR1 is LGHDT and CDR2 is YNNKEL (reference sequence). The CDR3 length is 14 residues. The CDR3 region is CASGRSPSYNEQFF. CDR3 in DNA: TGTGCTAGCGGGAGGTCCCCTTCCTACAATGAGCAGTTCTTC.

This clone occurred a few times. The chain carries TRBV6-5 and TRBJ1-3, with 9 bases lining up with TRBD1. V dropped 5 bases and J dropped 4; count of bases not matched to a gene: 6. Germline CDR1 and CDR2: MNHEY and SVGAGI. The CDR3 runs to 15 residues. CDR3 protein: CASSTTGGRGNTIYF. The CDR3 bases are TGTGCCAGCAGTACGACAGGGGGAAGAGGAAACACCATATATTTT.

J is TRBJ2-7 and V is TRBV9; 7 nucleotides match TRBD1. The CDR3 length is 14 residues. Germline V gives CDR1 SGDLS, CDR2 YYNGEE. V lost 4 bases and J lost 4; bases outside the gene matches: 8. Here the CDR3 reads CASSPGQLGYEQYF. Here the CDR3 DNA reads TGTGCCAGCAGCCCGGGACAGTTGGGGTACGAGCAGTACTTC.

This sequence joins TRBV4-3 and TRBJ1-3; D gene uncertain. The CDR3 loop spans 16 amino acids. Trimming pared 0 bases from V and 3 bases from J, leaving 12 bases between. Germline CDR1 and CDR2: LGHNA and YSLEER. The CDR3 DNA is TGCGCCAGCAGCCAAGAAGGAGAGGGTTTTGGAAACACCATATATTTT. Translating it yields CASSQEGEGFGNTIYF.

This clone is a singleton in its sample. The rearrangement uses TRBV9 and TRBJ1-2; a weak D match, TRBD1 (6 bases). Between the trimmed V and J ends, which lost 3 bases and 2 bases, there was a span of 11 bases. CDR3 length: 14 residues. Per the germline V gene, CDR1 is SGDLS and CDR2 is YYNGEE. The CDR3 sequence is CASSAQTGNYGYTF. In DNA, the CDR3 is TGTGCCAGCAGCGCGCAAACAGGGAACTATGGCTACACCTTC.

CDR3 protein: CASSVGQGAGEQYF. CDR3 DNA: TGCGCCAGCAGCGTCGGACAGGGGGCAGGGGAGCAGTACTTC. V and J are TRBV5-1 and TRBJ2-7; the match to TRBD1 covers 11 bases. With 4 bases clipped from V and 7 bases from J, the junction kept 7 bases outside the gene matches. Germline V gene data show CDR1 as SGHRS and CDR2 as YFSETQ. The CDR3 extends over 14 amino acids.

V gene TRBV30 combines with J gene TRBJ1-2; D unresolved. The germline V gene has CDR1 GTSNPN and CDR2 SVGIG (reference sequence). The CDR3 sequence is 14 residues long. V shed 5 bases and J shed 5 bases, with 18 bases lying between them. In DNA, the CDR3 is TGTGCCTGGGAGGTTGGGCCCGGCGGGTATGGCTACACCTTC. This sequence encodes CAWEVGPGGYGYTF.

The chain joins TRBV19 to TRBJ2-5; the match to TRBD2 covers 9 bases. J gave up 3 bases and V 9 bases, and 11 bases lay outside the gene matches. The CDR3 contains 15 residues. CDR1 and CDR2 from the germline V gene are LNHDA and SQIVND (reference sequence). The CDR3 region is CASKNSGSGKETQYF. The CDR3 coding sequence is TGTGCCAGCAAAAATAGCGGGAGTGGGAAAGAGACCCAGTACTTC.

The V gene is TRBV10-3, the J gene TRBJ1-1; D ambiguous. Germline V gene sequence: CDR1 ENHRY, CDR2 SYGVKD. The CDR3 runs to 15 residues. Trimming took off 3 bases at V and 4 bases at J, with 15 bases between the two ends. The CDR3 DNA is TGTGCCATCAGTGACCCCGGACGGGAGCTCACTGAAGCTTTCTTT. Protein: CAISDPGRELTEAFF.